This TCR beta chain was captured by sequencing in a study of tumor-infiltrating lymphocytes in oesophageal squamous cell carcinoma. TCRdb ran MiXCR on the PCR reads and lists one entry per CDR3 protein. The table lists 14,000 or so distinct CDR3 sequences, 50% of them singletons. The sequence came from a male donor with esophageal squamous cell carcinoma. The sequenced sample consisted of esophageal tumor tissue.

The CDR3 region has the DNA TGTGCCAGCAGCTTACCACAGGGGTACCAGACCCAGTACTTC. Protein: CASSLPQGYQTQYF. V and J are TRBV7-2 and TRBJ2-5; TRBD1 agrees at 7 bases. The V gene end was trimmed by 2 bases and the J gene end by 6 bases; junction bases not matched to a gene: 6. This CDR3 is 14 amino acids long. From germline, CDR1 is SGHTA and CDR2 FQGNSA.